The T cell receptor (beta chain) under discussion was sequenced for a study of T cell clonotyping in hematopoietic cell transplantation. Germline V lookup: CDR1 MNHEY, CDR2 SMNVEV (reference sequence). The CDR3 sequence is 13 residues long. V gave up 6 bases and J gave up 6 bases, with 14 bases separating them. Assay: immunoSEQ multiplex PCR; the TCRdb copy retains only in-frame clones and omits some. This table holds 15,000 to 20,000 clones, 60% to 85% found once. Study-level points and caveats: At the given depth, recipient repertoires were over 95% de novo clonotypes. After transplant, recipient diversity fell while pathologically expanded clonotypes grew through day 180. Without cell sorting, CD4 versus CD8 contributions remain unresolved.

Notes on this clone: Its antigen is currently unknown.

This rearrangement joins TRBV27 to TRBJ1-2, with D perhaps TRBD1 (5 bases). The source of this sequence is a woman in her sixties in good health. Some clones in this sample may be carry-over from other donors' samples. Sample: peripheral blood mononuclear cells. The CDR3 DNA reads TGTGCCAGCAGCCGACGCCCGGGGGATGGCTACACCTTC. Its translation is CASSRRPGDGYTF.